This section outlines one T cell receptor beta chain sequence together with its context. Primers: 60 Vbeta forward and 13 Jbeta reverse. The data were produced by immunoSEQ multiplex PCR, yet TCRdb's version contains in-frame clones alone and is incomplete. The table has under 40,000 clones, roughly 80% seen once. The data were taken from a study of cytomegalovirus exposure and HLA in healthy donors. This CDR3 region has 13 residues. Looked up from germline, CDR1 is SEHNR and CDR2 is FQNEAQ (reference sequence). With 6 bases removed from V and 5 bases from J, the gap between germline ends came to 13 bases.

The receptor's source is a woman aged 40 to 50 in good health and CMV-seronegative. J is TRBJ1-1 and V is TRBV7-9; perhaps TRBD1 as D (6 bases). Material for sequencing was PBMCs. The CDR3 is CASSSQGYTEAFF. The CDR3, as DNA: TGTGCCAGCAGTTCACAGGGATATACTGAAGCTTTCTTT.